Following are 15 T cell receptor beta chains from one sample sequenced in a study of T-cell memory formation after mild COVID-19. One entry per CDR3 protein results from TCRdb running MiXCR on the 5' RACE reads. The sample has 210,000 or so distinct CDR3 sequences, over 9.5% seen once. Sequencing was performed on PBMCs or a T cell subset sorted from them (not recorded which). The receptor set was obtained from a man aged 18-30 years who had mild COVID-19 (a few samples of this study predate the infection). Cell type and time point are not known.

The gene calls are TRBV7-2 and TRBJ2-5; 11 bases match TRBD2. In germline, CDR1 is SGHTA, CDR2 FQGNSA. V was pared by 1 base and J by 7 bases, with 11 bases of the junction left unmatched. The CDR3 contains 17 residues. The CDR3, as DNA: TGTGCCAGCAGCTTAGGGGCTAGCGGGGGGTCCAGGGGGACCCAGTACTTC. Encoded protein: CASSLGASGGSRGTQYF.

The sample holds a few counts of this clonotype. This chain links TRBV9 with TRBJ1-1; D is possibly TRBD1 (5 bases). Deletions cut 0 bases from V and 1 base from J, with 10 bases between. Germline V lookup: CDR1 SGDLS, CDR2 YYNGEE. The length of the CDR3 is 15 residues. The CDR3, as DNA: TGTGCCAGCAGCGTAGGGGGCAGGCCGAACACTGAAGCTTTCTTT. This encodes CASSVGGRPNTEAFF.

In this sample, this clonotype turned up a few times. The CDR3 here is CASSLEEGYYGYTF. CDR3 coding DNA: TGTGCCAGCAGCTTGGAGGAGGGTTACTATGGCTACACCTTC. V gene TRBV5-6 combines with J gene TRBJ1-2; D gene unclear. This CDR3 is built from 14 residues. Germline-derived CDR1 and CDR2 are SGHDT and YYEEEE. V lost 0 bases, J lost 3 bases, and 9 bases lay in between.

V usage is TRBV6-6 and J usage is TRBJ2-3; D might be TRBD2 (6 bases). CDR3 length: 16 residues. From germline, CDR1 is MNHNY and CDR2 SVGAGI (reference sequence). Trimming removed 4 bases from V and 8 bases from J, with 22 bases in between. CDR3 in amino acids: CASSSKIAGGGGTQYF. The CDR3 DNA is TGTGCCAGCAGTTCAAAAATCGCCGGGGGAGGTGGTACGCAGTATTTT.

This clonotype was counted ten times or more. The rearrangement joins TRBV4-2 to TRBJ1-2; TRBD1 might be the D (6 bases). The length of the CDR3 is 15 residues. Trimming cost V 2 bases and J 4 bases, with 14 bases left between them. Germline-derived CDR1 and CDR2 are LGHNA and YNFKEQ. CDR3 DNA: TGTGCCAGCAGCCAAACTCTACAGGGTATCTATGGCTACACCTTC. Its translation: CASSQTLQGIYGYTF.

This clonotype came up many times. The CDR3 region is CASSLDAGLNTEAFF. The CDR3, as DNA: TGTGCCAGCAGTTTAGACGCGGGGCTGAACACTGAAGCTTTCTTT. The V and J genes are TRBV12-3 or TRBV12-4 and TRBJ1-1, with D possibly being TRBD1 (5 bases). The CDR3 is 15 amino acids. V gave up 1 base and J gave up 0 bases, with 9 bases separating them.

This clonotype was detected a few times. V and J are TRBV27 and TRBJ2-2; D possibly corresponds to TRBD1 (5 bases). Looked up from germline, CDR1 is MNHEY and CDR2 is SMNVEV (reference sequence). The CDR3 contains 14 residues. Trimming took off 3 bases at V and 6 bases at J, with 11 bases between the two ends. CDR3 nucleotides: TGTGCCAGCAGTTTGGCAGGGTTTGCCGGGGAGCTGTTTTTT. Protein: CASSLAGFAGELFF.

The chain joins TRBV6-5 to TRBJ2-3; perhaps TRBD1 as D (5 bases). The CDR3 has 15 amino acids. The ends were cut back, 0 bases at V and 6 bases at J, with 13 bases in the middle. Germline V gene data show CDR1 as MNHEY and CDR2 as SVGAGI. CDR3 in amino acids: CASSYSTDPVDTQYF. In DNA form, the CDR3 reads TGTGCCAGCAGTTACTCGACAGATCCCGTCGATACGCAGTATTTT.

The chain recombines TRBV2 with TRBJ1-5; D perhaps matches TRBD1 (6 bases). Germline V gene lookup returns CDR1 SNHLY and CDR2 FYNNEI. CDR3 size: 16 residues. V shed 5 bases and J shed 0 bases, with 14 bases lying between them. DNA of the CDR3: TGTGCCAGCAGTCGCCAAGGGGGGGCTAGCAATCAGCCCCAGCATTTT. This encodes CASSRQGGASNQPQHF.

In this sample, this clonotype turned up a few times. V and J are TRBV20-1 and TRBJ1-6; perhaps TRBD1 as D (6 bases). This CDR3 has 15 amino acids. V was trimmed by 3 bases and J by 6 bases, leaving 15 bases between them. CDR1 and CDR2 from the germline V gene are DFQATT and SNEGSKA (reference sequence). CDR3 protein: CSARGLGGRNSPLHF. CDR3 coding DNA: TGCAGTGCTAGGGGGCTGGGGGGCCGTAATTCACCCCTCCACTTT.

In its sample, this clonotype was seen many times. The chain is built from TRBV7-2 and TRBJ2-7; 11 nucleotides agree with TRBD1. CDR1 and CDR2 from the germline V gene are SGHTA and FQGNSA. With V trimmed by 4 bases and J by 3 bases, 2 bases remained unmatched. This CDR3 region has 14 residues. The CDR3 loop reads CASSSGQGGYEQYV. CDR3 coding DNA: TGTGCCAGCAGCTCGGGACAGGGGGGCTACGAGCAGTACGTC.

This clonotype was seen more than once but under ten times. This chain joins TRBV7-2 and TRBJ1-2; 8 bases line up with TRBD1. Trimming at V came to 4 bases and at J to 6 bases, leaving 7 bases not matched to a gene. CDR1 and CDR2 from the germline V gene are SGHTA and FQGNSA. The CDR3 runs 14 residues. The CDR3 loop reads CASSSRTGSNGYTF. The CDR3 nucleotides are TGTGCCAGCAGCTCCCGGACAGGGAGCAATGGCTACACCTTC.

At least ten counts were recorded for this clonotype. The gene calls are TRBV5-6 and TRBJ2-2; possibly TRBD1 for D (6 bases). V was clipped by 4 bases and J by 1 base, with 11 bases between them. CDR1 and CDR2 (germline): SGHDT, YYEEEE. The CDR3 runs to 15 residues. This CDR3 is CASSPDSRNTGELFF. The CDR3 nucleotides are TGTGCCAGCAGCCCGGACAGTCGGAACACCGGGGAGCTGTTTTTT.

J is TRBJ1-5 and V is TRBV7-2; 8 bases fit TRBD1. The CDR3 sequence is 16 residues long. Trimming removed 1 base from V and 3 bases from J; junction bases left unmatched: 5. Germline CDR1 reads SGHTA; CDR2 reads FQGNSA. CDR3 nucleotides: TGTGCCAGCAGCTTAGTGACAGGGGCCTCCAATCAGCCCCAGCATTTT. As protein: CASSLVTGASNQPQHF.

The chain carries TRBV6-4 and TRBJ1-2; D is possibly TRBD1 (6 bases). The CDR3 totals 14 residues. CDR1 is MRHNA and CDR2 is SNTAGT in the germline V gene. The V end lost 7 bases, the J end lost 2 bases, and 14 bases lay between the germline ends. The CDR3 coding sequence is TGTGCCAGCACCCCAGGGGCCCGGAACTATGGCTACACCTTC. Encoded protein: CASTPGARNYGYTF.